A selection of T cell receptor beta chains follows, all from one sample in a study of blood T cell repertoires in COVID-19. Profiling relied on immunoSEQ multiplex PCR, and the TCRdb table lists in-frame clones only, not all of them. The sample has 100,000 to 140,000 clones, about three quarters seen once. The sequenced sample consisted of peripheral blood. The source of these receptors is a man aged 65-85 years with acute or convalescent COVID-19. Each CDR3 is given with its conserved first and last residue. A D gene is named only where the DNA matches it firmly. Not all rows give a size; the values are once, few, many and, for expanded clones, a class.

size,D,V,J,DNA,CDR3
few,TRBD1,TRBV19,TRBJ1-1,TGTGCCAGTAGACCGACAGGGGCATGGACTGAAGCTTTCTTT,CASRPTGAWTEAFF
.,.,TRBV7-2,TRBJ2-1,TGTGCCAGCAGCCGCCCCTTCGGTGAGCAGTTCTTC,CASSRPFGEQFF
few,.,TRBV12-3/TRBV12-4,TRBJ1-5,TGTGCCAGCAGTGCCGGGGGTCAGCCCCAGCATTTT,CASSAGGQPQHF
.,.,TRBV12-5,TRBJ1-2,TGTGCTAGTGGTTGGGACACTGGTCCCTATGGCTACACCTTC,CASGWDTGPYGYTF
.,TRBD1,TRBV18,TRBJ1-2,TGTGCCAGCTCACCAGGGACAGCCGACGATGGCTACACCTTC,CASSPGTADDGYTF
.,.,TRBV25-1,TRBJ1-5,TGTGCCAGCAGTGATGGCCAGGCGAGCAATCAGCCCCAGCATTTT,CASSDGQASNQPQHF
few,.,TRBV5-1,TRBJ2-1,TGCGCCAGCAGCCGGGAGACAGGGAACTCCTACAATGAGCAGTTCTTC,CASSRETGNSYNEQFF
.,TRBD1,TRBV24-1,TRBJ2-3,TGTGCCACCAGTGATACCACGACAGGGTCCGATACGCAGTATTTT,CATSDTTTGSDTQYF
.,.,TRBV9,TRBJ1-1,TGTGCCAGCAGCGTAGGCACAGGGAACACTGAAGCTTTCTTT,CASSVGTGNTEAFF
.,.,TRBV3-1/TRBV3-2,TRBJ2-5,TGTGCCAGCAGCCCCCCAAGGAGTTTTCAAGAGACCCAGTACTTC,CASSPPRSFQETQYF
.,TRBD2,TRBV6-5,TRBJ2-3,TGTGCCAGCAGCCCAACTAGCGGGGGGGCAGATACGCAGTATTTT,CASSPTSGGADTQYF
few,.,TRBV7-9,TRBJ2-2,TGTGCCAGCAGCCTCGATTTCGGGGGCACCGGGGAGCTGTTTTTT,CASSLDFGGTGELFF
.,TRBD1,TRBV6-6,TRBJ2-7,TGTGCCAGCACCAGGGGGCGCGAGCAGTACTTC,CASTRGREQYF
.,.,TRBV11-3,TRBJ2-7,TGTGCCAGCAGCTTAACGGGGACCTACGAGCAGTACTTC,CASSLTGTYEQYF
.,TRBD2,TRBV5-1,TRBJ2-3,TGCGCCAGCAGCAACCCTCGACTAGCGGGGGGCATAGATACGCAGTATTTT,CASSNPRLAGGIDTQYF
.,TRBD1,TRBV2,TRBJ1-5,TGTGCCACCGGGACAGGCAATCAGCCCCAGCATTTT,CATGTGNQPQHF
.,.,TRBV7-3,TRBJ2-1,TGTGCCAGCAGCTTACTGGGTCGGGACAATGAGCAGTTCTTC,CASSLLGRDNEQFF
.,.,TRBV21-1,TRBJ2-3,TGTGCCAGCCTTTTAACAGATACGCAGTATTTT,CASLLTDTQYF
.,TRBD1,TRBV5-1,TRBJ1-6,TGCGCCAGCAGACCGCAGGGGGGTAGTGATTCACCCCTCCACTTT,CASRPQGGSDSPLHF
.,.,TRBV25-1,TRBJ2-7,TGTGCCAGCCTCCCCGACAGTTCCTACGAGCAGTACTTC,CASLPDSSYEQYF
once,TRBD2,TRBV5-1,TRBJ2-3,TGCGCCAGCAGCTTGGTTGCGGGGGGTCGCACAGATACGCAGTATTTT,CASSLVAGGRTDTQYF
.,.,TRBV19,TRBJ1-3,TGTGCCAGTAGTTCGGTGTCGAACCTTCTCTCTGGAAACACCATATATTTT,CASSSVSNLLSGNTIYF
few,.,TRBV4-2,TRBJ1-1,TGTGCCAGCAGCCAGGGAACAGGAGGGGACACTGAAGCTTTCTTT,CASSQGTGGDTEAFF
.,TRBD1,TRBV19,TRBJ2-3,TGTGCCAGTAGTATTGACAGGGGAACGGATACGCAGTATTTT,CASSIDRGTDTQYF
.,TRBD1,TRBV29-1,TRBJ2-1,TGCAGCGTTGAGGGACAGGGCCAGAGCTCCTACAATGAGCAGTTCTTC,CSVEGQGQSSYNEQFF
.,.,TRBV9,TRBJ1-2,TGTGCCAGCAGCGTAGGAGCCGCCAGAGCGGGAGGTGGCTACACCTTC,CASSVGAARAGGGYTF
few,.,TRBV7-3,TRBJ2-2,TGTGCCAGCAGCCTACAGGTCACCGGGGAGCTGTTTTTT,CASSLQVTGELFF
.,TRBD2,TRBV19,TRBJ2-5,TGTGCCAGTAGCCGACTAGCGGGGGGGGGAGAGACCCAGTACTTC,CASSRLAGGGETQYF
.,.,TRBV19,TRBJ2-2,TGTGCCAGTAGCCCCAGCGGGCGGGGGAACACCGGGGAGCTGTTTTTT,CASSPSGRGNTGELFF
.,.,TRBV6-5,TRBJ1-5,TGTGCCAGCAGTCAGACATTGGCTCAGCCCCAGCATTTT,CASSQTLAQPQHF
.,.,TRBV19,TRBJ1-4,TGTGCCAGTAGCCGTGACAGTCCATCTGCAACTAATGAAAAACTGTTTTTT,CASSRDSPSATNEKLFF
few,.,TRBV5-1,TRBJ1-2,TGCGCCAGCAGCCGAATGGACAGCAACTATGGCTACACCTTC,CASSRMDSNYGYTF
few,TRBD1,TRBV29-1,TRBJ1-1,TGCAGCGTTGCTGCGGGACAGGACACTGAAGCTTTCTTT,CSVAAGQDTEAFF
.,TRBD2,TRBV25-1,TRBJ2-3,TGTGCCAGCAGTTTTAGCGGGGGGCCCCCCACAGATACGCAGTATTTT,CASSFSGGPPTDTQYF
once,TRBD1,TRBV27,TRBJ1-2,TGTGCCAGCAGTTTATTTGGGACAGGGGTTGACTATGGCTACACCTTC,CASSLFGTGVDYGYTF
.,.,TRBV7-9,TRBJ2-7,TGTGCCAGCAGCAGACCACCCGAGGCCCCCTCGGCCTACGAGCAGTACTTC,CASSRPPEAPSAYEQYF
once,TRBD2,TRBV2,TRBJ2-3,TGTGCCAGCAGGAAGGGGCTAGCGGGGGATACGCAGTATTTT,CASRKGLAGDTQYF
once,TRBD1,TRBV7-9,TRBJ2-2,TGTGCCAGCAGCTTCGGGGACAGGGAGTCCGGGGAGCTGTTTTTT,CASSFGDRESGELFF
.,.,TRBV9,TRBJ2-1,TGTGCCAGCAGCGTAGCGACAGTCAACAATGAGCAGTTCTTC,CASSVATVNNEQFF
.,TRBD1,TRBV19,TRBJ1-4,TGTGCCAGTAGTCCGGGGACAGGGGCTGATGAAAAACTGTTTTTT,CASSPGTGADEKLFF
once,.,TRBV6-5,TRBJ2-7,TGTGCCAGCAGGCCCCGGGGAGGACCCTACGAGCAGTACTTC,CASRPRGGPYEQYF
.,.,TRBV18,TRBJ1-1,TGTGCCAGCTCACCACCGAACAGTGCGAACACTGAAGCTTTCTTT,CASSPPNSANTEAFF
.,TRBD1,TRBV19,TRBJ1-4,TGTGCCAGTAGTATAGATGACAGGGTCCTAACTAATGAAAAACTGTTTTTT,CASSIDDRVLTNEKLFF
.,TRBD2,TRBV2,TRBJ2-5,TGTGCCAGCAGTGTGGTCGGGGGGGCAGGCGGGACCCAGTACTTC,CASSVVGGAGGTQYF
.,.,TRBV24-1,TRBJ1-2,TGTGCCACCAGTGACCCCGGGAGGAGCTATGGCTACACCTTC,CATSDPGRSYGYTF
few,TRBD2,TRBV5-1,TRBJ2-5,TGCGCCAGCTCTGCGGTCGAGGCGGGGGGGCGGCAAGAGACCCAGTACTTC,CASSAVEAGGRQETQYF
.,.,TRBV7-8,TRBJ1-1,TGTGCCAGCAGCTTAGCCGCTACAGGGCCTTCTGAAGCTTTCTTT,CASSLAATGPSEAFF
.,TRBD2,TRBV19,TRBJ2-1,TGTGCCAGTAGTCCCTTTAGCGGGGGCCGCTACAATGAGCAGTTCTTC,CASSPFSGGRYNEQFF
.,.,TRBV18,TRBJ1-4,TGTGCCAGCTCACCGGCGGGACCAGGGATCACTAATGAAAAACTGTTTTTT,CASSPAGPGITNEKLFF
.,.,TRBV7-9,TRBJ1-1,TGTGCCAGCAGCCCAGCCGGGGGGAACACTGAAGCTTTCTTT,CASSPAGGNTEAFF
.,TRBD1,TRBV5-5,TRBJ1-5,TGTGCCAGCAGCCTAGAGACAGGGTTTAGCAATCAGCCCCAGCATTTT,CASSLETGFSNQPQHF
.,.,TRBV9,TRBJ2-7,TGTGCCAGCAGCCCGAAGGGGCTCTCCTACGAGCAGTACTTC,CASSPKGLSYEQYF
.,TRBD1,TRBV19,TRBJ2-2,TGTGCCAGTAATTCAGGGGGCTCGAACACCGGGGAGCTGTTTTTT,CASNSGGSNTGELFF